Listed below are T cell receptor beta chains from one sample, sequenced in a study of a mutant IDH1 vaccine in newly diagnosed glioma. These receptors have no known antigen. Here immunoSEQ multiplex PCR was the method, and the copy in TCRdb shows in-frame clones only, minus some. Of about 130,000 clones listed, 80% were seen once; the top ten hold around 5.5%. Here the sequenced sample was PBMCs, taken from a glioma patient whose treatment included an IDH1 peptide vaccine. All receptors come from a man aged 35 to 55 with glioma. Both conserved end residues are part of each CDR3. The order of the fields is V gene, clone size, CDR3 length, J gene, D gene, CDR3 protein, CDR3 DNA. A D gene is named only where the DNA matches it firmly. Expanded clones are given a class, and other clones once, few, many or no size at all.

TRBV2	NA	14	TRBJ2-1	TRBD1	CASMKDRGLDEQFF	TGTGCCAGCATGAAGGACAGGGGTTTGGACGAGCAGTTCTTC
TRBV28	NA	21	TRBJ1-3	NA	CASSTTRQQGLTFLFGNTIYF	TGTGCCAGCAGTACTACCCGCCAACAGGGACTAACCTTCCTTTTTGGAAACACCATATATTTT
TRBV5-5	once	15	TRBJ2-1	NA	CASSPDGPAYNEQFF	TGTGCCAGCAGCCCAGACGGTCCCGCCTACAATGAGCAGTTCTTC
TRBV21-1	NA	16	TRBJ2-7	NA	CASSTRGGQGSYEQYF	TGTGCCAGCAGCACCCGTGGGGGACAGGGTTCCTACGAGCAGTACTTC
TRBV11-3	NA	17	TRBJ2-1	NA	CASSLDRAGSRYNEQFF	TGTGCCAGCAGCTTAGATAGGGCGGGGAGTCGCTACAATGAGCAGTTCTTC
TRBV28	NA	11	TRBJ2-7	NA	CASTQEHEQYF	TGTGCCAGCACCCAAGAACACGAGCAGTACTTC
TRBV4-3	NA	16	TRBJ2-1	NA	CASSQDNIGFYNEQFF	TGCGCCAGCAGCCAAGATAATATCGGCTTCTACAATGAGCAGTTCTTC
TRBV5-1	few	14	TRBJ2-7	TRBD1	CASSAGTGISEQYF	TGCGCCAGCAGCGCCGGGACAGGGATTAGCGAGCAGTACTTC
TRBV28	NA	14	TRBJ1-3	NA	CASSSGRRFATIYF	TGTGCCAGCAGTTCGGGACGGAGATTTGCCACCATATATTTT
TRBV18	NA	14	TRBJ2-7	NA	CASSPEQSAYEQYF	TGTGCCAGCTCACCCGAACAGAGCGCCTACGAGCAGTACTTC
TRBV13	NA	13	TRBJ2-5	NA	CASSSYTQETQYF	TGTGCCAGCAGCTCCTATACCCAGGAGACCCAGTACTTC
TRBV4-3	NA	15	TRBJ2-1	NA	CASSQDPTRYNEQFF	TGCGCCAGCAGCCAGGACCCCACTCGTTACAATGAGCAGTTCTTC
TRBV27	once	15	TRBJ2-7	TRBD1	CASSSTGPSSYEQYF	TGTGCCAGCAGCTCGACAGGGCCCAGCTCCTACGAGCAGTACTTC
TRBV29-1	NA	14	TRBJ1-1	TRBD1	CSVEGDRRGTEAFF	TGCAGCGTTGAAGGGGACAGGAGAGGCACTGAAGCTTTCTTT
TRBV11-3	NA	13	TRBJ2-3	NA	CASSPGPTDTQYF	TGTGCCAGCAGCCCAGGGCCCACAGATACGCAGTATTTT
TRBV11-3	NA	13	TRBJ2-3	NA	CASSLEGSDTQYF	TGTGCCAGCAGCTTAGAAGGGTCAGATACGCAGTATTTT
TRBV27	once	16	TRBJ2-1	TRBD1	CASSFFPGQHYNEQFF	TGTGCCAGCAGTTTCTTCCCGGGACAGCACTACAATGAGCAGTTCTTC
TRBV27	NA	14	TRBJ2-1	TRBD2	CASSFGGAYNEQFF	TGTGCCAGCAGTTTTGGGGGGGCCTACAATGAGCAGTTCTTC
TRBV7-9	once	15	TRBJ2-5	NA	CASSLPGQPQETQYF	TGTGCCAGCAGCTTACCCGGACAGCCACAAGAGACCCAGTACTTC
TRBV30	NA	13	TRBJ1-5	NA	CAWSVGRDQPQHF	TGTGCCTGGAGTGTAGGGAGGGATCAGCCCCAGCATTTT
TRBV6-5	NA	12	TRBJ2-2	NA	CASTLVAGELFF	TGTGCCAGCACCCTAGTAGCCGGGGAGCTGTTTTTT
TRBV9	NA	12	TRBJ2-7	TRBD1	CASSGTGGVQYF	TGTGCCAGCAGCGGTACAGGGGGAGTGCAGTACTTC
TRBV19	NA	14	TRBJ2-7	TRBD2	CASSMKRGPYEQYF	TGTGCCAGTAGTATGAAGCGGGGCCCCTACGAGCAGTACTTC
TRBV5-8	NA	15	TRBJ2-2	TRBD2	CASSPGTSRGGELFF	TGTGCCAGCAGCCCCGGGACTAGCAGGGGCGGGGAGCTGTTTTTT
TRBV15	NA	12	TRBJ2-5	NA	CATSRDRVTQYF	TGTGCCACCAGCAGAGATCGGGTGACCCAGTACTTC
TRBV4-2	NA	15	TRBJ2-7	NA	CASSQGVAESYEQYF	TGTGCCAGCAGCCAAGGTGTAGCAGAATCCTACGAGCAGTACTTC
TRBV2	NA	15	TRBJ2-5	TRBD2	CASTFRLAGGETQYF	TGTGCCAGCACCTTTAGGCTAGCGGGAGGAGAGACCCAGTACTTC
TRBV29-1	NA	12	TRBJ2-7	NA	CSASTGHYEQYF	TGCAGCGCCTCTACAGGCCACTACGAGCAGTACTTC
TRBV29-1	NA	16	TRBJ2-1	NA	CSVEDRPALRRNEQFF	TGCAGCGTTGAAGATCGGCCAGCTCTCCGGCGGAATGAGCAGTTCTTC
TRBV7-9	NA	17	TRBJ2-1	TRBD2	CASSSGTSGLSSNEQFF	TGTGCCAGCAGCTCGGGGACTAGCGGGTTGAGTAGCAATGAGCAGTTCTTC
TRBV21-1	NA	17	TRBJ2-5	NA	CASSKSLFGILWETQYF	TGTGCCAGCAGCAAATCCCTTTTCGGTATCCTGTGGGAGACCCAGTACTTC
TRBV5-6	NA	14	TRBJ2-3	TRBD2	CASSLGLAGDTQYF	TGTGCCAGCAGCTTGGGACTAGCGGGGGATACGCAGTATTTT
TRBV29-1	NA	14	TRBJ2-7	TRBD1	CSVSPGQFGYEQYF	TGCAGCGTTAGCCCGGGACAGTTCGGCTACGAGCAGTACTTC
TRBV7-8	NA	16	TRBJ2-3	NA	CASSFVQGDRPDTQYF	TGTGCCAGCAGCTTCGTACAGGGAGATCGTCCAGATACGCAGTATTTT
TRBV15	NA	17	TRBJ1-2	NA	CATSRDPGGGINYGYTF	TGTGCCACCAGCAGAGACCCCGGGGGAGGGATCAACTATGGCTACACCTTC
TRBV5-1	NA	15	TRBJ2-5	NA	CASSLAASTQGTQYF	TGCGCCAGCAGCTTGGCCGCCAGCACCCAAGGGACCCAGTACTTC
TRBV4-1	NA	17	TRBJ2-1	TRBD1	CASSQNLGQGSYNEQFF	TGCGCCAGCAGCCAAAACTTGGGACAGGGCTCCTACAATGAGCAGTTCTTC
TRBV19	NA	13	TRBJ1-2	TRBD1	CASTRQGYYGYTF	TGTGCCAGTACCCGACAGGGTTACTATGGCTACACCTTC
TRBV7-6	NA	14	TRBJ2-3	NA	CASSSGRVTDTQYF	TGTGCCAGCAGCTCGGGACGGGTCACAGATACGCAGTATTTT
TRBV7-7	NA	13	TRBJ1-1	NA	CASSSRLNTEAFF	TGTGCTAGCAGCTCCCGCCTGAACACTGAAGCTTTCTTT
TRBV28	NA	13	TRBJ1-4	NA	CASNGRPNEKLFF	TGTGCCAGCAACGGCAGGCCAAATGAAAAACTGTTTTTT
TRBV6-5	few	14	TRBJ2-1	TRBD2	CASSYTSGSYEQFF	TGTGCCAGCAGTTACACTAGCGGGAGCTATGAGCAGTTCTTC
TRBV10-1	NA	16	TRBJ1-5	NA	CASSTGTENSNQPQHF	TGCGCCAGCAGCACCGGGACGGAGAATAGCAATCAGCCCCAGCATTTT
TRBV11-2	NA	12	TRBJ2-7	NA	CASSLPQPRQYF	TGTGCCAGCAGCTTACCCCAACCCAGGCAGTACTTC
TRBV21-1	NA	23	TRBJ2-4	NA	CASSKDGIPPGTVDPLAKNIQYF	TGTGCCAGCAGCAAAGACGGGATACCACCCGGGACAGTAGACCCCCTAGCCAAAAACATTCAGTACTTC
TRBV5-8	NA	15	TRBJ2-7	TRBD2	CASSFGLAGNYEQYF	TGTGCCAGCAGCTTCGGACTAGCGGGCAACTACGAGCAGTACTTC
TRBV11-3	NA	15	TRBJ2-1	NA	CASSSLASSYNEQFF	TGTGCCAGCAGCTCCCTAGCGAGCTCCTACAATGAGCAGTTCTTC
TRBV7-9	NA	16	TRBJ2-2	NA	CASSLRLGASGGELFF	TGTGCCAGCAGCTTACGGTTAGGCGCCAGTGGCGGGGAGCTGTTTTTT
TRBV2	NA	14	TRBJ1-2	NA	CASREWGLNYGYTF	TGTGCCAGCAGAGAATGGGGGCTCAACTATGGCTACACCTTC
TRBV10-3	NA	12	TRBJ2-7	TRBD2	CAISGAGYEQYF	TGTGCCATCAGTGGAGCGGGATACGAGCAGTACTTC
TRBV30	few	13	TRBJ1-2	NA	CAWSVSGKSGYTF	TGTGCCTGGAGTGTATCGGGGAAGAGTGGCTACACCTTC
TRBV7-8	NA	16	TRBJ1-4	NA	CASSPNVFPTNEKLFF	TGTGCCAGCAGCCCAAATGTTTTTCCAACTAATGAAAAACTGTTTTTT
TRBV10-2	NA	14	TRBJ1-2	NA	CASSELGSTWGYTF	TGCGCCAGCAGTGAGTTAGGGAGTACTTGGGGCTACACCTTC